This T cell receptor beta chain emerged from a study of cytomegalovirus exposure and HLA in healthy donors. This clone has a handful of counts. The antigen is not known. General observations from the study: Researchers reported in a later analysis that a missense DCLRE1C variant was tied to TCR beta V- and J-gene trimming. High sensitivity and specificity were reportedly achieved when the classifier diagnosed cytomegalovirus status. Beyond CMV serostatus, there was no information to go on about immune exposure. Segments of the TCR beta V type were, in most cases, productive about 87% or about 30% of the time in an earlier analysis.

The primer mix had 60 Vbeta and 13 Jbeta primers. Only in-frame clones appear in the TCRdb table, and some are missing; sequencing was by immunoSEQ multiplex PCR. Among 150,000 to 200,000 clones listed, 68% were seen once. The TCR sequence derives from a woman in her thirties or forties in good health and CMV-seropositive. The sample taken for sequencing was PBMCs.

In nucleotides, the CDR3 is TGTGCCAGCAGTTTAAAGGGACAAGCGAACACTGAAGCTTTCTTT. As protein: CASSLKGQANTEAFF. The chain carries TRBV27 and TRBJ1-1; a weak D match, TRBD1 (6 bases). Trimming removed 2 bases at V and 1 base at J, with 11 bases between. Germline values: CDR1 MNHEY, CDR2 SMNVEV (reference sequence). CDR3 length equals 15 residues.